The 9 T cell receptor beta chains listed next were all sequenced from one sample in a study of cytomegalovirus exposure and HLA in healthy donors. The PCR used 60 Vbeta and 13 Jbeta primers. The protocol was immunoSEQ multiplex PCR, while the TCRdb copy is restricted to in-frame clones and leaves out a portion. Among about 130,000 clones listed, 83% were seen once. The specimen was PBMCs. These TCRs come from a woman between 35 and 50 years old in good health and CMV-seropositive.

J is TRBJ2-7 and V is TRBV18; possibly TRBD1 for D (6 bases). The CDR3 is 15 residues long. The germline V and J ends were trimmed by 2 bases and 2 bases, with 13 bases remaining between them. Germline CDR1 is KGHSH and CDR2 is LQKENI. The CDR3 protein is CASSPTLGQPYEQYF. The CDR3 DNA follows: TGTGCCAGCTCACCAACCCTCGGACAGCCCTACGAGCAGTACTTC.

The gene calls are TRBV30 and TRBJ1-2; D is possibly TRBD1 (6 bases). The CDR3 totals 13 residues. The V and J ends lost 3 bases and 2 bases respectively, with 10 bases between them. Germline lookup yields CDR1 GTSNPN and CDR2 SVGIG (reference sequence). The CDR3 spells CAWSPDRNYGYTF. The CDR3 DNA follows: TGTGCCTGGAGCCCCGACAGGAACTATGGCTACACCTTC.

The rearrangement uses TRBV7-3 and TRBJ2-5; tentative D call: TRBD1 (6 bases). The CDR3 covers 15 residues. CDR1 SGHTA and CDR2 FQGTGA come from the germline V gene. V gave up 1 base and J gave up 5 bases, with 14 bases separating them. The CDR3: CASSLSRTEEETQYF. The DNA for the CDR3 is TGTGCCAGCAGCTTAAGTCGGACAGAGGAGGAGACCCAGTACTTC.

The chain combines TRBV5-5 with TRBJ1-1, with D possibly being TRBD1 (5 bases). The CDR3 runs to 14 residues. CDR1 and CDR2 (germline): SGHKS, YYEKEE (reference sequence). With 6 bases removed from V and 4 bases from J, the gap between germline ends came to 16 bases. CDR3 region: CASNPRRGGTEAFF. CDR3 DNA: TGTGCCAGCAACCCCCGGAGGGGAGGCACTGAAGCTTTCTTT.

This chain links TRBV1 with TRBJ2-2; TRBD2, the table's D call, was not compared with the DNA. TRBV1 is recorded as a pseudogene. CDR3 length equals 17 residues. CDR3 coding DNA: TGCACCAGCATACCAGTCATAGCGGTTTTAAACACCGGGGAGCTGTTTTTT. It encodes CTSIPVIAVLNTGELFF.

The chain employs TRBV19 and TRBJ1-2; no reliable D call. Germline V CDR1 and CDR2: LNHDA, SQIVND (reference sequence). Deletions cut 4 bases from V and 2 bases from J, with 11 bases between. The CDR3 sequence is 14 residues long. The CDR3 nucleotides are TGTGCCAGTAGTACACAAACAGTAAACTATGGCTACACCTTC. It yields the protein CASSTQTVNYGYTF.

Note on this clone: The sample has other DNA sequences that encode this CDR3 too. The J gene is TRBJ2-7, the V gene TRBV2, with D unresolved. Germline CDR1 and CDR2: SNHLY and FYNNEI. The V gene lost 6 bases and the J gene lost 0 bases, with 6 bases spanning the gap. The CDR3 totals 12 residues. CDR3: CASSYGSYEQYF. CDR3 nucleotide sequence: TGTGCCAGCAGCTATGGCTCCTACGAGCAGTACTTC.

This sequence joins TRBV30 and TRBJ2-5; D is perhaps TRBD2 (5 bases). The DNA end lines up better with TRBJ2-7; the J call may be wrong. Germline V gene data show CDR1 as GTSNPN and CDR2 as SVGIG (reference sequence). This CDR3 is 13 amino acids long. CDR3 coding DNA: TGTGCCTGGAGTGTCGGGGACTCCTACGAGCAGTACTTC. Its protein product is CAWSVGDSYEQYF.

This chain connects TRBV7-3 to TRBJ2-5; D unresolved. Trimming took off 2 bases at V and 9 bases at J, with 10 bases between the two ends. The CDR3 has 12 residues. CDR1 is SGHTA, CDR2 FQGTGA, per germline. CDR3: CASSLPNQAQYF. In nucleotides, the CDR3 is TGTGCCAGCAGCTTACCTAATCAGGCCCAGTACTTC.